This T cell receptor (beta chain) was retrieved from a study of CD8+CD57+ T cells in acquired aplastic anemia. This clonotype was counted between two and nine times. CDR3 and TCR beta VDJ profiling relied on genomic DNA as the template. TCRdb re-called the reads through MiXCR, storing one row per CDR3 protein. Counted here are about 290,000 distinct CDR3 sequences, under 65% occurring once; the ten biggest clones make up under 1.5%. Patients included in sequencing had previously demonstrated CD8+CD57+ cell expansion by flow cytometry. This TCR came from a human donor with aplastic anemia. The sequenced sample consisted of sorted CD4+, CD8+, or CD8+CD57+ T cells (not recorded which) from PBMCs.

The CDR3 region is CASSSGLEQETQYF. CDR3 coding DNA: TGTGCCAGCAGCTCCGGTCTGGAGCAAGAGACCCAGTACTTC. The rearrangement joins TRBV7-9 to TRBJ2-5; D is ambiguous. Looked up from germline, CDR1 is SEHNR and CDR2 is FQNEAQ (reference sequence). Deletions cut 4 bases from V and 2 bases from J, with 11 bases between. The CDR3 totals 14 residues.